This T cell receptor beta chain appears in the sequencing data of a study of regulatory T cells in long-lasting Graves disease. Ten or more counts support this clonotype. Time point in this sample: persistent/refractory GD, antithyroid drugs over 5 years with positive TRAb. Construction of the TCR library relied on RNA isolated from PBMCs. The junction had 11 bases not matched to a gene; V was cut back by 7 bases and J by 5 bases. Germline V CDR1 and CDR2: MDHEN, SYDVKM. CDR3 size: 16 residues. Construction of the TCR beta libraries employed iRepertoire HTBI primers in conjunction with Arm-PCR of CDR3 regions. TCRdb processed the multiplex PCR reads anew with MiXCR; each CDR3 protein has one entry. Among approximately 690,000 distinct CDR3 sequences listed, approximately 31% were seen once.

The input for sequencing was peripheral blood mononuclear cells (PBMCs), taken when the disease was refractory, from a patient treated with antithyroid drugs. The chain carries TRBV28 and TRBJ1-6, with 7 bases identical to TRBD1. The clonotype comes from a female donor with Graves disease. The chain's CDR3 is CASTLRTGTDNSPLHF. The CDR3 DNA sequence: TGTGCCAGCACCCTACGCACCGGGACAGATAATTCACCCCTCCACTTT.